Below, 13 T cell receptor beta chains from the same sample are listed, as sequenced in a study of shared clonotypes between healthy human individuals. Repertoires were generated with immunoSEQ multiplex PCR, while TCRdb's copy carries only in-frame clones and drops some. Among roughly 2,000,000 clones, approximately 95% were seen once, and the ten largest hold around 1.2%. Naive CD8 cells lacked CD45RO, underwent positive selection for CCR7 and left out terminally differentiated effector memory CD45RA+ cells. Input material: naive CD8+ T cells sorted from blood. The receptors here all came from a man aged 18 to 29 in good health.

DNA for the CDR3: TGTGCCAGCAGCTTAGGGACAGGGGTGGGTTCACCCCTCCACTTT. This translates into CASSLGTGVGSPLHF. The chain carries TRBV5-6 and TRBJ1-6; 10 bases align to TRBD1. Losses at the gene ends were 2 bases for V and 9 bases for J; bases not matched to a gene: 5. The CDR3 has 15 amino acids. Germline V gives CDR1 SGHDT, CDR2 YYEEEE.

The J gene is TRBJ2-5, the V gene TRBV15; TRBD2 aligns across 8 bases. The V gene end was trimmed by 5 bases and the J gene end by 2 bases; junction bases not matched to a gene: 10. Germline V CDR1 and CDR2: LNHNV, YYDKDF (reference sequence). The CDR3 spans 16 residues. The CDR3 DNA reads TGTGCCACCAGCGAATTTCTCAGCGGGGGTCAAGAGACCCAGTACTTC. This codes for CATSEFLSGGQETQYF.

The chain carries TRBV29-1 and TRBJ2-2; D not certain. The CDR3 spans 16 residues. Trimming shortened V by 2 bases and J by 2 bases, and 15 bases separated the two germline ends. Germline V CDR1 and CDR2: SQVTM, ANQGSEA. CDR3 sequence reads: CSVEIVELPNTGELFF. For the CDR3, the DNA is TGCAGCGTTGAAATAGTCGAACTACCCAACACCGGGGAGCTGTTTTTT.

The V and J genes are TRBV2 and TRBJ2-3; 9 nucleotides match TRBD1. From germline, CDR1 is SNHLY and CDR2 FYNNEI. The trim removed 5 bases at V and 3 bases at J, leaving 6 bases unmatched. CDR3 length: 15 residues. In nucleotides, the CDR3 is TGTGCCAGCAGTACGGGACAGGGAGGGACAGATACGCAGTATTTT. It is translated as CASSTGQGGTDTQYF.

The chain links TRBV10-1 to TRBJ2-3; 8 bases are a match to TRBD2. This CDR3 is built from 16 residues. The germline V gene encodes CDR1 WNHNN and CDR2 SYGVQD (reference sequence). J was trimmed by 2 bases and V by 10 bases; bases with no gene match: 14. CDR3 sequence: CATHIGGTRATDTQYF. The DNA for the CDR3 is TGCGCCACTCATATTGGGGGGACTAGGGCCACAGATACGCAGTATTTT.

Here the CDR3 DNA reads TGTGCCAGCAGCGTAGAGGGGGGACGTCCGAACACCGGGGAGCTGTTTTTT. Its translation: CASSVEGGRPNTGELFF. This rearrangement joins TRBV9 to TRBJ2-2, with D tentatively TRBD1 or TRBD2 (6 bases each). Germline V gene sequence: CDR1 SGDLS, CDR2 YYNGEE. This CDR3 comprises 17 residues. V shed 0 bases and J shed 0 bases, with 12 bases lying between them.

The chain carries TRBV21-1 and TRBJ2-7; the table assigns TRBD2, which was not confirmed against the DNA. TRBV21-1 counts as a pseudogene. The CDR3 is 11 residues long. As DNA, the CDR3 is TGTGCCAGCAGCCGAGAATACGAGCAGTACTTC. Translated: CASSREYEQYF.

This clone is a singleton in its sample. The V gene is TRBV30, the J gene TRBJ2-7; the D gene is possibly TRBD1 (5 bases). Trimming stripped 0 bases from V and 5 bases from J, with 11 bases between. CDR1 and CDR2 (germline): GTSNPN, SVGIG (reference sequence). The length of the CDR3 is 13 residues. The CDR3: CAWSVHRTHEQYF. The CDR3 nucleotides are TGTGCCTGGAGTGTACACAGGACCCACGAGCAGTACTTC. The variable domain in full, with the rest retrieved from reference TRBV30 and TRBJ2-7, is SQTIHQWPATLVQPVGSPLSLECTVEGTSNPNLYWYRQAAGRGLQLLFYSVGIGQISSEVPQNLSASRPQDRQFILSSKKLLLSDSGFYLCAWSVHRTHEQYFGPGTRLTVT.

The rearrangement joins TRBV7-6 to TRBJ2-7; D not certain. The CDR3 totals 13 residues. The germline gives CDR1 SGHVS, CDR2 FNYEAQ. The V end lost 8 bases, the J end lost 7 bases, and 18 bases lay between the germline ends. The CDR3 sequence is CASSSTTVGEQYF. Here the CDR3 DNA reads TGTGCCAGCTCGTCCACGACGGTGGGAGAGCAGTACTTC.

The genes are TRBV6-1 and TRBJ2-7; possibly TRBD2 for D (6 bases). Germline CDR1 is MNHNS and CDR2 is SASEGT. The CDR3 has 16 residues. V was pared by 2 bases and J by 2 bases, with 16 bases between. CDR3 residues: CASSERNLVAAYEQYF. CDR3 DNA sequence: TGTGCCAGCAGTGAACGTAATTTAGTAGCGGCCTACGAGCAGTACTTC.

The chain combines TRBV4-3 with TRBJ1-1; 8 bases are a match to TRBD1. V gave up 0 bases and J gave up 10 bases; unmatched junction bases: 13. CDR1 is LGHNA, CDR2 YSLEER, per germline. This CDR3 has 16 amino acids. CDR3 in amino acids: CASSQERMQGANGAFF. The CDR3 DNA is TGCGCCAGCAGCCAAGAAAGGATGCAGGGGGCGAATGGAGCTTTCTTT.

The chain combines TRBV5-1 with TRBJ2-7; 15 bases line up with TRBD2. V gave up 4 bases and J gave up 5 bases; unmatched junction bases: 7. Germline assignment: CDR1 SGHRS and CDR2 YFSETQ. The CDR3 runs 16 residues. DNA for the CDR3: TGCGCCAGCAGCGAGCCGGGACTAGCGGGAGGTGACGAGCAGTACTTC. Residues: CASSEPGLAGGDEQYF.

This chain connects TRBV2 to TRBJ1-1; D not certain. The V gene's germline CDR1 is SNHLY and CDR2 FYNNEI. V shed 6 bases and J shed 4 bases, with 9 bases lying between them. This CDR3 has 12 residues. Written as DNA, the CDR3 is TGTGCCAGCAGGGCGACACTCACTGAAGCTTTCTTT. This encodes CASRATLTEAFF.